One and the same sample provided the 11 T cell receptor beta chains below, sequenced in a study of Ad26.COV2.S vaccination and SARS-CoV-2 variants. Profiling relied on immunoSEQ multiplex PCR, and the TCRdb table lists in-frame clones only, not all of them. The repertoire consists of fewer than 500,000 clones, with 80% to 90% occurring once and the leading ten covering approximately 2.5%. Treatment given: around 19 received Ad26.COV2.S at low or high dose, single or two shots; roughly five received placebo; per-sample allocation not given. At day 63 after the first vaccine or placebo injection, samples were drawn. The source material was peripheral blood, sampled in a trial of Ad26.COV2.S vaccine versus placebo. The receptors come from a person between 18 and 60 years old who received the Ad26.COV2.S COVID-19 vaccine or a placebo.

Of note for this clone: A much larger clone lies a single base off, so this may be a read error. V usage is TRBV13 and J usage is TRBJ1-1, with TRBD1 as a possible D gene (5 bases). Germline loops: CDR1 PRHDT, CDR2 FYEKMQ (reference sequence). The CDR3 has 13 residues. Between the trimmed V and J ends, which lost 4 bases and 1 base, there was a span of 7 bases. CDR3 region: CASSSDTNTEAFF. As DNA, the CDR3 is TGTGCCAGCAGCTCGGACACGAACACTGAAGCTTTCTTT.

The chain couples TRBV30 to TRBJ2-7, with 10 bases fitting TRBD2. V lost 1 base to trimming and J lost 2 bases; unmatched junction nucleotides: 14. Germline values: CDR1 GTSNPN, CDR2 SVGIG (reference sequence). This CDR3 region has 18 residues. The CDR3 spells CAWSGGLAVPFTAYEQYF. The CDR3 coding sequence is TGTGCCTGGAGTGGAGGACTAGCGGTACCTTTTACTGCCTACGAGCAGTACTTC.

The chain is built from TRBV13 and TRBJ1-6; no definite D call. In germline, CDR1 is PRHDT, CDR2 FYEKMQ (reference sequence). Trimming took 1 base from V and 10 from J, leaving 14 bases between them. The CDR3 runs 15 residues. The CDR3 region has the DNA TGTGCCAGCAGCTTAGAGGGTGCGGTCAGCTCACCCCTCCACTTT. It specifies CASSLEGAVSSPLHF.

The genes are TRBV6-6 and TRBJ2-5; D perhaps matches TRBD1 (5 bases). There are 15 residues in the CDR3. With 3 bases removed from V and 3 bases from J, the gap between germline ends came to 14 bases. CDR1 MNHNY and CDR2 SVGAGI come from the germline V gene (reference sequence). CDR3 sequence: CASSYGGHAKETQYF. The CDR3, as DNA: TGTGCCAGCAGTTATGGCGGACATGCCAAAGAGACCCAGTACTTC.

V usage is TRBV6-2 or TRBV6-3 and J usage is TRBJ2-7; D might be TRBD1 (6 bases). V shed 5 bases and J shed 3 bases, with 20 bases lying between them. From germline, CDR1 is MNHEY and CDR2 SVGEGT. The CDR3 has 16 residues. In nucleotides, the CDR3 is TGTGCCAGCAGTCATAACAGGGCCCTTGGCTTCTACGAGCAGTACTTC. Translating it yields CASSHNRALGFYEQYF.

The chain has TRBV12-3 or TRBV12-4 and TRBJ2-3; TRBD2 matches at 10 bases. CDR3 length: 13 residues. The V and J ends lost 1 base and 12 bases, in that order; junction bases with no gene match: 4. In nucleotides, the CDR3 is TGTGCCAGCAGTTTAGGGGTAGCGGGGGGTCAGTATTTT. Translating gives CASSLGVAGGQYF.

In this sample, this clone turned up once. J is TRBJ2-3 and V is TRBV18, with 9 bases aligning to TRBD2. The V gene end was trimmed by 2 bases and the J gene end by 5 bases; junction bases not matched to a gene: 5. There are 15 residues in the CDR3. Per the germline V gene, CDR1 is KGHSH and CDR2 is LQKENI. The CDR3 spells CASSPSSGVKDTQYF. The CDR3 DNA is TGTGCCAGCTCACCATCTAGCGGGGTAAAAGATACGCAGTATTTT.

V is TRBV9 and J is TRBJ2-3, with D perhaps TRBD2 (5 bases). The CDR3 runs to 15 residues. The V gene's germline CDR1 is SGDLS and CDR2 YYNGEE. The V and J ends lost 3 bases and 6 bases respectively, with 17 bases between them. The CDR3 loop reads CASSASTSLSDTQYF. CDR3 DNA sequence: TGTGCCAGCAGCGCGTCCACTAGTCTATCCGATACGCAGTATTTT.

The J gene is TRBJ2-1, the V gene TRBV5-1; no reliable D call. The CDR3 covers 14 residues. The V gene lost 0 bases and the J gene lost 9 bases, with 13 bases spanning the gap. The germline gives CDR1 SGHRS, CDR2 YFSETQ. The CDR3 reads CASSLGAFMGEQFF. CDR3 DNA: TGCGCCAGCAGCTTGGGAGCCTTTATGGGTGAGCAGTTCTTC.

This chain uses TRBV4-3 with TRBJ1-2; 10 positions match TRBD1. Germline values: CDR1 LGHNA, CDR2 YSLEER. The CDR3 totals 14 residues. V lost 2 bases, J lost 9 bases, and 6 bases stayed unmatched. The DNA of the CDR3 is TGCGCCAGCAGCCAACAGACAGGGGGCGGGAGCTACACCTTC. Translation gives CASSQQTGGGSYTF.

V gene TRBV12-3 or TRBV12-4 combines with J gene TRBJ1-3, with D possibly being TRBD1 (5 bases). The CDR3 spans 13 residues. The V and J ends lost 7 bases and 6 bases respectively, with 13 bases between them. The CDR3: CASKVWGQNTIYF. The CDR3 region has the DNA TGTGCCAGCAAGGTTTGGGGCCAAAACACCATATATTTT.